This T cell receptor (beta chain) was sequenced for a study of blood T cell repertoires in COVID-19. The overall study: The cDNA or gDNA used as material had been derived from T cells, B-cell-depleted T cells, or PBMCs.

V lost 5 bases to trimming and J lost 2 bases; unmatched junction nucleotides: 3. Germline V gives CDR1 SGHTA, CDR2 FQGTGA. The CDR3 spans 16 residues. In the original analysis: Amplification from reference gene primers served as the basis for estimated nucleated cell counts. Method: immunoSEQ multiplex PCR; TCRdb's copy keeps in-frame clones and lacks some. V and J calls and clone size follow that table, whereas D and trimming were derived from the DNA. The table shows 150,000 to 200,000 clones, with 85% to 90% occurring only once. The rearrangement uses TRBV7-3 and TRBJ2-2; 12 nucleotides align to TRBD2. This TCR was recovered from a man between 18 and 35 years old with acute or convalescent COVID-19. The sample taken for sequencing was peripheral blood. The CDR3 region is CASSPTSGGNTGELFF. In DNA, the CDR3 is TGTGCCAGCAGCCCGACTAGCGGGGGAAACACCGGGGAGCTGTTTTTT.